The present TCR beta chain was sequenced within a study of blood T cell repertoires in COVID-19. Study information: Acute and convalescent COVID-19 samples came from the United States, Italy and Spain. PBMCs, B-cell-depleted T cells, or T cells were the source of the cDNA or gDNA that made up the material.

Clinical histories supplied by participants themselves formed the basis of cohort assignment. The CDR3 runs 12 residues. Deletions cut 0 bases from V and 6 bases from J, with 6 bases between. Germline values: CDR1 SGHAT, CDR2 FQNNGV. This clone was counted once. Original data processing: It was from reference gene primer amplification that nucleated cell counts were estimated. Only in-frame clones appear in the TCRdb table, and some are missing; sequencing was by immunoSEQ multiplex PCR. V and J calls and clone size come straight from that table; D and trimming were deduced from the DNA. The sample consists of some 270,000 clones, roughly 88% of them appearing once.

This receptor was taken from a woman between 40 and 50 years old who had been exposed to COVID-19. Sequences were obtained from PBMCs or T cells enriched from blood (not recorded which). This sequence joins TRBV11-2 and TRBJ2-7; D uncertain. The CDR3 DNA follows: TGTGCCAGCAGCTTAGATCGCGGCGAGCAGTACGTC. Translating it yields CASSLDRGEQYV.